A selection of T cell receptor beta chains follows, all from one sample in a study of control samples from healthy donors and cancer patients. Repertoires were generated with immunoSEQ multiplex PCR, while TCRdb's copy carries only in-frame clones and drops some. The top ten hold roughly 3.4% of the sample, which has over 100,000 clones, approximately 90% seen once. The specimen sequenced was blood. These TCRs come from a middle-aged man in good health. CDR3s include the opening cysteine and the closing phenylalanine or tryptophan.

CDR3 protein	V gene
CASSLQYVDEQFF	TRBV5-6
CASSPQGAETQYF	TRBV4-1
CASSLRGTSYNEQFF	TRBV7-9
CASSLEGGGAYNEQFF	TRBV11-2
CASSMGPHTIAPTYEQYF	TRBV5-1
CASSLEGGTGELFF	TRBV11-2
CASSFPGLAGGGNEQFF	TRBV5-1
CASSSPNTRTQTYGYTF	TRBV7-9
CASSPRQEWTEAFF	TRBV28
CASSFVWGRGADTQYF	TRBV11-3
CASSLEYGRGPGETQYF	TRBV11-2
CASSLKSGGAGEQYF	TRBV3-1/TRBV3-2
CASSEMDRFHEQFF	TRBV6-1
CASSLGQSLRYEQYF	TRBV27
CASSPRDSPSTDTQYF	TRBV18
CASSPGLNTGELFF	TRBV4-2
CATPGTGNNQPQHF	TRBV10-3
CASSWSEAFF	TRBV2
CASSFSGSETQYF	TRBV7-2
CASSEGYSNQPQHF	TRBV6-1